The 32 T cell receptor beta chains given below trace back to one sample, sequenced in a study of cytomegalovirus exposure and HLA in healthy donors. PCR used 60 Vbeta primers and 13 Jbeta primers. Assay used: immunoSEQ multiplex PCR; TCRdb lists only in-frame clones, some missing. The top ten clones hold about 0.66% of a sample with roughly 140,000 clones, roughly 79% of them seen once. The source material was PBMCs. The receptor source for this set is a male donor in good health and CMV-seronegative.

The chain has TRBV29-1 and TRBJ2-3; tentatively, D is TRBD2 (7 bases). This CDR3 comprises 14 residues. Germline lookup yields CDR1 SQVTM and CDR2 ANQGSEA. V lost 2 bases and J lost 6, with 15 bases in between. The CDR3 DNA reads TGCAGCGTTGAATTCCGGGGGGCAAGGGATACGCAGTATTTT. Translating gives CSVEFRGARDTQYF.

The chain uses TRBV7-9 and TRBJ1-2; tentatively, D is TRBD1 (5 bases). This CDR3 region has 17 residues. Germline values: CDR1 SEHNR, CDR2 FQNEAQ (reference sequence). V lost 2 bases to trimming and J lost 5 bases, with 21 bases between them. DNA for the CDR3: TGTGCCAGCAGCTTATACTCAGGGCGCCTACCCCTATATGGCTACACCTTC. It translates to CASSLYSGRLPLYGYTF.

V and J are TRBV7-2 and TRBJ1-1; TRBD1 agrees at 7 bases. V lost 5 bases, J lost 2 bases, and 8 bases stayed unmatched. CDR1 is SGHTA and CDR2 is FQGNSA in the germline V gene. The CDR3 has 15 amino acids. The CDR3 DNA reads as TGTGCCAGCAGCAGAACCCCAGGGGGTAACACTGAAGCTTTCTTT. It yields the protein CASSRTPGGNTEAFF.

V usage is TRBV4-3 and J usage is TRBJ2-3, with TRBD2 matching over 10 bases. The germline V gene encodes CDR1 LGHNA and CDR2 YSLEER. The V segment lost 1 base and the J segment 0 bases; nucleotides outside the gene matches: 4. This CDR3 is built from 17 residues. CDR3: CASSQGAGGASTDTQYF. The CDR3 DNA follows: TGCGCCAGCAGCCAAGGAGCGGGGGGGGCAAGCACAGATACGCAGTATTTT.

The chain is built from TRBV19 and TRBJ1-3; 8 bases match TRBD1. The CDR3 consists of 16 residues. V gave up 1 base and J gave up 5 bases; unmatched junction bases: 7. CDR1 is LNHDA and CDR2 is SQIVND in the germline V gene (reference sequence). In DNA form, the CDR3 reads TGTGCCAGTAGTATAGGCGGGACAGGCCGCAGAAACACCATATATTTT. It is translated as CASSIGGTGRRNTIYF.

The chain employs TRBV5-6 and TRBJ1-2, with D perhaps TRBD1 (5 bases). Germline V lookup: CDR1 SGHDT, CDR2 YYEEEE. This CDR3 is 16 amino acids long. The V end lost 1 base, the J end lost 7 bases, and 20 bases lay between the germline ends. CDR3 coding DNA: TGTGCCAGCAGCTTGAGGCGGGGGTCCCAACTTACTGGCTACACCTTC. This encodes CASSLRRGSQLTGYTF. The full variable domain, completed using reference TRBV5-6 and TRBJ1-2, is DAGVTQSPTHLIKTRGQQVTLRCSPKSGHDTVSWYQQALGQGPQFIFQYYEEEERQRGNFPDRFSGHQFPNYSSELNVNALLLGDSALYLCASSLRRGSQLTGYTFGSGTRLTVV.

J is TRBJ2-1 and V is TRBV9; 14 nucleotides match TRBD2. V lost 2 bases, J lost 0 bases, and 1 base stayed unmatched. The CDR3 length is 17 residues. Per the germline V gene, CDR1 is SGDLS and CDR2 is YYNGEE. CDR3 in DNA: TGTGCCAGCAGCGTCGGGACTAGCGGGAGCTCCTACAATGAGCAGTTCTTC. It yields the protein CASSVGTSGSSYNEQFF.

This chain connects TRBV5-1 to TRBJ2-3; 11 bases are shared with TRBD2. Germline CDR1 is SGHRS and CDR2 is YFSETQ. This CDR3 has 16 residues. V lost 3 bases and J lost 4; bases outside the gene matches: 7. CDR3 nucleotide sequence: TGCGCCAGCAGCTACACTAGCGGGAGTAGGGCAGATACGCAGTATTTT. Translation: CASSYTSGSRADTQYF.

The CDR3 region is CASSWDRNTDTQYF. CDR3 DNA sequence: TGTGCCAGCAGCTGGGACAGGAACACAGATACGCAGTATTTT. This chain uses TRBV5-6 with TRBJ2-3; 8 bases map to TRBD1. CDR1 and CDR2 from the germline V gene are SGHDT and YYEEEE. With 3 bases clipped from V and 2 bases from J, the junction kept 2 bases outside the gene matches. The CDR3 extends over 14 amino acids.

The chain recombines TRBV7-2 with TRBJ1-4; 7 positions agree with TRBD1. The ends lost 5 bases at V and 2 bases at J; junction bases unmatched: 11. This CDR3 region has 17 residues. Germline CDR1 SGHTA, CDR2 FQGNSA. The CDR3 spells CASSPRPSTGTNEKLFF. The DNA of the CDR3 is TGTGCCAGCAGCCCCCGACCTTCGACAGGGACTAATGAAAAACTGTTTTTT.

There are a few counts of this clone. V is TRBV27 and J is TRBJ2-6; TRBD1 might be the D (6 bases). This CDR3 contains 18 residues. V was shortened by 2 bases and J by 0 bases, with 14 bases between the two germline ends. The V gene's germline CDR1 is MNHEY and CDR2 SMNVEV (reference sequence). Here the CDR3 reads CASSLVGTGYSGANVLTF. CDR3 bases: TGTGCCAGCAGTTTAGTAGGAACAGGGTACTCTGGGGCCAACGTCCTGACTTTC.

This sequence joins TRBV18 and TRBJ1-4; 7 bases fit TRBD1. Trimming took 4 bases from V and 2 from J; bases not matched to a gene: 7. Germline V CDR1 and CDR2: KGHSH, LQKENI. The CDR3 is 16 amino acids. The CDR3 coding sequence is TGTGCCAGCTCACGCGGAACAGGGGCGACTAATGAAAAACTGTTTTTT. Encoded protein: CASSRGTGATNEKLFF.

The rearrangement links TRBV30 to TRBJ2-5, with D perhaps TRBD1 (5 bases). The germline gives CDR1 GTSNPN, CDR2 SVGIG (reference sequence). The CDR3 is 15 amino acids. V was cut by 2 bases and J by 5 bases, with 18 bases left in between. CDR3 DNA: TGTGCCTGGAGTACAGGTCAATTGAAGGGGGAGACCCAGTACTTC. It encodes CAWSTGQLKGETQYF. The full variable domain, its missing parts supplied by reference TRBV30 and TRBJ2-5, is SQTIHQWPATLVQPVGSPLSLECTVEGTSNPNLYWYRQAAGRGLQLLFYSVGIGQISSEVPQNLSASRPQDRQFILSSKKLLLSDSGFYLCAWSTGQLKGETQYFGPGTRLLVL.

V usage is TRBV2 and J usage is TRBJ2-1, with TRBD2 matching 12 bases. The trim removed 2 bases at V and 7 bases at J, leaving 6 bases unmatched. The CDR3 covers 16 residues. The germline gives CDR1 SNHLY, CDR2 FYNNEI. For the CDR3, the DNA is TGTGCCAGCAGTGAAATCAAACTAGCGGGAGGTAATGAGCAGTTCTTC. This translates into CASSEIKLAGGNEQFF.

The chain has TRBV30 and TRBJ1-1; 10 positions match TRBD1. This CDR3 has 14 amino acids. Germline values: CDR1 GTSNPN, CDR2 SVGIG (reference sequence). With 4 bases clipped from V and 11 bases from J, the junction kept 13 bases outside the gene matches. The CDR3 sequence: CAWTTPGQGRRAFF. CDR3 in DNA: TGTGCCTGGACGACTCCGGGACAGGGGAGACGGGCTTTCTTT.

This rearrangement joins TRBV30 to TRBJ1-2; the D is unclear. V lost 0 bases and J lost 4, with 6 bases in between. CDR3 length: 12 amino acids. Germline-derived CDR1 and CDR2 are GTSNPN and SVGIG (reference sequence). The CDR3 nucleotides read TGTGCCTGGAGTGTAAGCGTCTATGGCTACACCTTC. Protein sequence: CAWSVSVYGYTF. Looking up the rest from reference TRBV30 and TRBJ1-2 gives the full variable domain: SQTIHQWPATLVQPVGSPLSLECTVEGTSNPNLYWYRQAAGRGLQLLFYSVGIGQISSEVPQNLSASRPQDRQFILSSKKLLLSDSGFYLCAWSVSVYGYTFGSGTRLTVV.

The rearrangement links TRBV2 to TRBJ1-5; 10 bases align to TRBD1. Germline V gene sequence: CDR1 SNHLY, CDR2 FYNNEI. Trimming took 3 bases from V and 9 from J; bases not matched to a gene: 5. The CDR3 totals 14 residues. CDR3 sequence: CASSEDRGITPQHF. The CDR3 nucleotides read TGTGCCAGCAGTGAGGACAGGGGGATAACGCCCCAGCATTTT.

In DNA form, the CDR3 reads TGTGCCAGCAGCTCGGGACAGCCGAGCACAGATACGCAGTATTTT. This sequence encodes CASSSGQPSTDTQYF. The chain has TRBV5-4 and TRBJ2-3; TRBD1 aligns across 7 bases. Looked up from germline, CDR1 is SGHNT and CDR2 is YYREEE (reference sequence). The CDR3 has 15 amino acids. The V and J ends lost 3 bases and 0 bases, in that order; junction bases with no gene match: 4.

This clone has more than one count but fewer than ten. The chain uses TRBV11-3 and TRBJ1-1, with D possibly being TRBD1 (6 bases). This CDR3 comprises 12 residues. Looked up from germline, CDR1 is SGHNT and CDR2 is YENEEA. Trimming pared 0 bases from V and 8 bases from J, leaving 7 bases between. This CDR3 reads CASSLDQGEAFF. CDR3 in DNA: TGTGCCAGCAGCTTAGATCAGGGGGAAGCTTTCTTT.

The chain carries TRBV19 and TRBJ2-7; the D gene could be TRBD1 or TRBD2 (10 bases each). From germline, CDR1 is LNHDA and CDR2 SQIVND (reference sequence). The CDR3 covers 18 residues. The V and J ends lost 5 bases and 2 bases respectively, with 25 bases between them. CDR3 protein: CASSPGQGFLAGAYEQYF. The CDR3 nucleotides read TGTGCCAGTAGTCCGGGACAGGGGTTTCTAGCGGGGGCCTACGAGCAGTACTTC.

CDR3 loop: CASSLGAGGPYEQYF. CDR3 nucleotides: TGCGCCAGCAGCTTGGGAGCAGGGGGCCCCTACGAGCAGTACTTC. The chain couples TRBV5-1 to TRBJ2-5; 8 bases fit TRBD1. The J call may be wrong; the DNA end is better matched by TRBJ2-7. Germline CDR1 is SGHRS and CDR2 is YFSETQ. The CDR3 spans 15 residues.

Here the CDR3 reads CASSLTTGAYNEQFF. CDR3 nucleotide sequence: TGCGCCAGCAGCTTGACGACAGGGGCCTACAATGAGCAGTTCTTC. The chain has TRBV5-1 and TRBJ2-1, with 8 bases that match TRBD1. V was pared by 1 base and J by 2 bases, with 2 bases of the junction left unmatched. The CDR3 is 15 amino acids. Germline V gene lookup returns CDR1 SGHRS and CDR2 YFSETQ.

The rearrangement links TRBV7-6 to TRBJ2-1, with 8 bases lining up with TRBD2. V shed 3 bases and J 9 bases; nucleotides not matched to a gene: 10. Germline assignment: CDR1 SGHVS and CDR2 FNYEAQ. The CDR3 runs to 15 residues. The CDR3 DNA follows: TGTGCCAGCAGCTTCGGACGGGAGGGCCATATTGAGCAGTTCTTC. Translating gives CASSFGREGHIEQFF.

The V call is TRBV19, the J call TRBJ2-1, with 8 bases fitting TRBD2. CDR1 and CDR2 from the germline V gene are LNHDA and SQIVND (reference sequence). CDR3 length equals 13 residues. The junction had 5 bases not matched to a gene; V was cut back by 3 bases and J by 10 bases. CDR3 amino acids: CASSMFRGGEQFF. CDR3 in DNA: TGTGCCAGTAGTATGTTCCGGGGGGGGGAGCAGTTCTTC. The full variable domain, in which reference TRBV19 and TRBJ2-1 provide the parts outside the CDR3, is DGGITQSPKYLFRKEGQNVTLSCEQNLNHDAMYWYRQDPGQGLRLIYYSQIVNDFQKGDIAEGYSVSREKKESFPLTVTSAQKNPTAFYLCASSMFRGGEQFFGPGTRLTVL.

The genes are TRBV7-9 and TRBJ1-6; 9 bases line up with TRBD1. Germline trimming cut 3 bases from V and 9 bases from J; bases unmatched to any gene: 6. The CDR3 extends over 15 amino acids. CDR1 and CDR2 (germline): SEHNR, FQNEAQ (reference sequence). The CDR3 DNA sequence: TGTGCCAGCAGCTTTTCGGGGACAGGGTTTTCACCCCTCCACTTT. Amino acids: CASSFSGTGFSPLHF.

The genes are TRBV6-5 and TRBJ2-7; 10 bases map to TRBD2. V trimming: 6 bases; J trimming: 2 bases; junction bases outside the gene matches: 7. Looked up from germline, CDR1 is MNHEY and CDR2 is SVGAGI. This CDR3 contains 15 residues. CDR3 sequence: CASSTTLAGAYEQYF. The CDR3 nucleotides read TGTGCCAGCAGCACCACTCTAGCGGGGGCCTACGAGCAGTACTTC.

This chain uses TRBV19 with TRBJ1-2; a possible D gene is TRBD1 (5 bases). CDR1 is LNHDA, CDR2 SQIVND, per germline (reference sequence). The length of the CDR3 is 13 residues. Trimming shortened V by 1 base and J by 8 bases, and 11 bases separated the two germline ends. The CDR3 loop is CASSIAGIEGYTF. DNA of the CDR3: TGTGCCAGTAGTATAGCAGGGATAGAGGGCTACACCTTC.

This chain uses TRBV5-6 with TRBJ1-2; D is unresolved. Trimming pared 1 base from V and 4 bases from J, leaving 20 bases between. The CDR3 extends over 17 amino acids. Germline loops: CDR1 SGHDT, CDR2 YYEEEE. The CDR3 protein is CASSLFEESYSLYGYTF. CDR3 sequence (DNA): TGTGCCAGCAGCTTGTTCGAGGAATCCTATAGCCTCTATGGCTACACCTTC.

This chain connects TRBV11-1 to TRBJ1-5, with 7 bases lining up with TRBD1. The CDR3 runs to 18 residues. Trimming at V came to 5 bases and at J to 0 bases, leaving 13 bases not matched to a gene. Germline V gives CDR1 SGHAT, CDR2 FQDESV (reference sequence). DNA of the CDR3: TGTGCCAGCAGCCCCTATCAACCACAGGGGTATAGCAATCAGCCCCAGCATTTT. This gives the protein CASSPYQPQGYSNQPQHF.

The chain couples TRBV6-1 to TRBJ1-5; D perhaps matches TRBD1 (5 bases). The V and J ends lost 2 bases and 4 bases respectively, with 12 bases between them. In germline, CDR1 is MNHNS, CDR2 SASEGT. This CDR3 contains 15 residues. DNA of the CDR3: TGTGCCAGCAGTGAAATCAGGGTTCGAAATCAGCCCCAGCATTTT. Translation: CASSEIRVRNQPQHF.

Worth noting for this clone: A junction end diverges from the germline sequence, so it may reflect a read error. The chain employs TRBV7-9 and TRBJ2-7; maybe TRBD1 (6 bases). Germline CDR1 is SEHNR and CDR2 is FQNEAQ (reference sequence). This CDR3 has 14 amino acids. CDR3 loop: CSSSPRDTVYEQYF. Written as DNA, the CDR3 is TGTTCCAGCAGCCCCCGGGACACTGTCTACGAGCAGTACTTC.

The chain has TRBV2 and TRBJ1-5; 7 bases agree with TRBD1. The junction had 10 bases not matched to a gene; V was cut back by 2 bases and J by 6 bases. Germline V gene lookup returns CDR1 SNHLY and CDR2 FYNNEI. The CDR3 consists of 16 residues. The CDR3 sequence: CASSELGQGGFQPQHF. The CDR3, as DNA: TGTGCCAGCAGTGAATTGGGGCAGGGGGGCTTTCAGCCCCAGCATTTT.